Detailed here is one T cell receptor (beta chain). With 60 Vbeta and 13 Jbeta primers, the PCR was carried out. Repertoires were generated with immunoSEQ multiplex PCR, while TCRdb's copy carries only in-frame clones and drops some. The data hold about 150,000 clones, with 65% to 80% observed a single time. This sample is drawn from a study of cytomegalovirus exposure and HLA in healthy donors. The sequenced material came from PBMCs. The receptor was derived from a young man in good health and CMV-seronegative.

The CDR3 here is CASSPGTSGGPVYEQYF. The CDR3 bases are TGTGCCAGCAGCCCGGGGACTAGCGGGGGGCCTGTCTACGAGCAGTACTTC. This rearrangement joins TRBV7-9 to TRBJ2-7; 15 bases fit TRBD2. Germline CDR1 reads SEHNR; CDR2 reads FQNEAQ (reference sequence). Trimming at V came to 5 bases and at J to 3 bases, leaving 8 bases not matched to a gene. This CDR3 is 17 amino acids long. The full variable domain, with the rest looked up from reference TRBV7-9 and TRBJ2-7, is DTGVSQNPRHKITKRGQNVTFRCDPISEHNRLYWYRQTLGQGPEFLTYFQNEAQLEKSRLLSDRFSAERPKGSFSTLEIQRTEQGDSAMYLCASSPGTSGGPVYEQYFGPGTRLTVT.